Presented here are 15 T cell receptor beta chains from one specimen sequenced in a study of post-analysis software for immune sequencing data. The study's findings and limits: With TRBV5-6, TRBV5-1 and TRBV20-1 included, about five TRBV segments were more frequent in patients than in controls.

No antigen has been identified for these receptors. Researchers reported that TCR beta cDNA libraries carried unique molecular identifiers. Using its own MiXCR run on the PCR reads, TCRdb lists one record per CDR3 protein. This table has more than 500,000 distinct CDR3 sequences, about a third appearing once. Sequencing was done on a sample of blood. These receptors all stem from a girl between 2 and 17 years old with multiple sclerosis.

The chain recombines TRBV12-3 or TRBV12-4 with TRBJ1-2; D is uncertain. V was cut by 1 base and J by 1 base, with 7 bases left in between. CDR3 length: 14 residues. The CDR3 DNA is TGTGCCAGCAGTTTAGAAGGAGATAACTATGGCTACACCTTC. Amino acid sequence: CASSLEGDNYGYTF.

This clonotype was observed a few times. This chain joins TRBV4-1 and TRBJ1-5; D perhaps matches TRBD1 (6 bases). The V end lost 4 bases, the J end lost 3 bases, and 16 bases lay between the germline ends. CDR1 and CDR2 (germline): MGHRA, YSYEKL. This CDR3 has 16 residues. The CDR3 region is CASSPPGATANQPQHF. CDR3 DNA sequence: TGCGCCAGCAGCCCCCCAGGGGCGACCGCCAATCAGCCCCAGCATTTT.

This clonotype has a handful of counts. The chain joins TRBV7-3 to TRBJ2-5; 12 nucleotides line up with TRBD2. Germline values: CDR1 SGHTA, CDR2 FQGTGA. The CDR3 has 15 amino acids. V lost 2 bases and J lost 5; bases outside the gene matches: 3. The CDR3 region is CASSLLAGGPETQYF. CDR3 coding DNA: TGTGCCAGCAGCTTACTAGCGGGGGGGCCTGAGACCCAGTACTTC. Drawing the rest from reference TRBV7-3 and TRBJ2-5, the complete variable domain is GAGVSQTPSNKVTEKGKYVELRCDPISGHTALYWYRQSLGQGPEFLIYFQGTGAADDSGLPNDRFFAVRPEGSVSTLKIQRTERGDSAVYLCASSLLAGGPETQYFGPGTRLLVL.

This sequence joins TRBV11-2 and TRBJ1-6, with D possibly being TRBD1 (5 bases). Trimming stripped 3 bases from V and 4 bases from J, with 10 bases between. The CDR3 has 15 amino acids. Germline assignment: CDR1 SGHAT and CDR2 FQNNGV. CDR3 protein: CASSFEGAYNSPLHF. Here the CDR3 DNA reads TGTGCCAGCAGCTTTGAAGGGGCGTATAATTCACCCCTCCACTTT. The full variable domain, in which reference TRBV11-2 and TRBJ1-6 provide the parts outside the CDR3, is EAGVAQSPRYKIIEKRQSVAFWCNPISGHATLYWYQQILGQGPKLLIQFQNNGVVDDSQLPKDRFSAERLKGVDSTLKIQPAKLEDSAVYLCASSFEGAYNSPLHFGNGTRLTVT.

The rearrangement joins TRBV2 to TRBJ2-7, with 14 bases that match TRBD2. The J call is in doubt because the DNA end fits TRBJ2-5 better. CDR1 is SNHLY, CDR2 FYNNEI, per germline. This CDR3 has 18 residues. The CDR3 protein is CASSWTSGGSLEGETQYF. The DNA of the CDR3 is TGTGCCAGCAGTTGGACTAGCGGGGGGTCCCTTGAGGGGGAGACCCAGTACTTC.

A few counts support this clonotype. The CDR3 region is CATSRETLAKNIQYF. The CDR3, as DNA: TGTGCCACCAGCAGAGAGACCTTGGCCAAAAACATTCAGTACTTC. The V and J genes are TRBV15 and TRBJ2-4, with D uncertain. The ends were cut back, 0 bases at V and 1 base at J, with 7 bases in the middle. This CDR3 is built from 15 residues. In germline, CDR1 is LNHNV, CDR2 YYDKDF (reference sequence).

The rearrangement joins TRBV20-1 to TRBJ2-5; TRBD1 matches at 10 bases. The CDR3 extends over 15 amino acids. V shed 5 bases and J 4 bases; nucleotides not matched to a gene: 10. CDR1 DFQATT and CDR2 SNEGSKA come from the germline V gene (reference sequence). This chain's CDR3 is CSAHDRGLPRETQYF. The CDR3 region has the DNA TGCAGTGCTCACGACAGGGGGCTCCCTCGAGAGACCCAGTACTTC.

This chain connects TRBV15 to TRBJ2-3, with TRBD2 identical over 9 bases. Germline V gives CDR1 LNHNV, CDR2 YYDKDF (reference sequence). CDR3 length: 16 amino acids. The V segment lost 0 bases and the J segment 3 bases; nucleotides outside the gene matches: 4. The CDR3 is CATSRDSGLATDTQYF. DNA for the CDR3: TGTGCCACCAGCAGAGATTCGGGACTAGCAACAGATACGCAGTATTTT.

The gene calls are TRBV7-9 and TRBJ1-2; 11 bases match TRBD1. The junction had 11 bases not matched to a gene; V was cut back by 5 bases and J by 3 bases. In germline, CDR1 is SEHNR, CDR2 FQNEAQ (reference sequence). The CDR3 runs to 17 residues. The CDR3 sequence is CASSVGTGGDLDYGYTF. CDR3 DNA: TGTGCCAGCAGCGTCGGGACAGGGGGTGATTTGGACTATGGCTACACCTTC.

V usage is TRBV11-2 and J usage is TRBJ1-2; D possibly corresponds to TRBD1 (5 bases). The length of the CDR3 is 15 residues. Between the trimmed V and J ends, which lost 1 base and 4 bases, there was a span of 13 bases. Germline lookup yields CDR1 SGHAT and CDR2 FQNNGV. The DNA of the CDR3 is TGTGCCAGCAGCTTAGGGGGACTGAGTCTCTATGGCTACACCTTC. Amino acids: CASSLGGLSLYGYTF.

This clonotype has more than one count but fewer than ten. J is TRBJ2-5 and V is TRBV6-1; D is possibly TRBD2 (5 bases). The CDR3 has 19 amino acids. Trimming removed 6 bases from V and 2 bases from J, with 28 bases in between. Germline loops: CDR1 MNHNS, CDR2 SASEGT. The DNA of the CDR3 is TGTGCCAGCAGCCTGGACTTCAGCTCCCTCGGTGGGGTTCAAGAGACCCAGTACTTC. Translated, it gives CASSLDFSSLGGVQETQYF.

This clonotype showed up many times. The chain links TRBV29-1 to TRBJ2-4; 7 bases are a match to TRBD1. Germline CDR1 is SQVTM and CDR2 is ANQGSEA. There are 13 residues in the CDR3. Trimming removed 6 bases from V and 0 bases from J; junction bases left unmatched: 2. As DNA, the CDR3 is TGCAGCGTAAGACAGGGAGCCAAAAACATTCAGTACTTC. It specifies CSVRQGAKNIQYF.

This rearrangement joins TRBV18 to TRBJ1-5; 9 nucleotides align to TRBD1. The CDR3 length is 15 residues. The V and J ends lost 4 bases and 6 bases, in that order; junction bases with no gene match: 7. From germline, CDR1 is KGHSH and CDR2 LQKENI. DNA for the CDR3: TGTGCCAGCTCACAGTCCCGGGACAGGGCTCAGCCCCAGCATTTT. Translating it yields CASSQSRDRAQPQHF.

In the case of this clonotype: One end of the junction is discordant with germline, which a read error may explain. This rearrangement joins TRBV20-1 to TRBJ2-1, with D tentatively TRBD2 (5 bases). The CDR3 loop spans 13 amino acids. Germline V lookup: CDR1 DFQATT, CDR2 SNEGSKA (reference sequence). CDR3 loop: CSAGEADYNEQFF. The CDR3 DNA follows: TGCAGTGCTGGAGAAGCGGATTACAATGAGCAGTTCTTC.

This clonotype was counted a few times. The genes are TRBV29-1 and TRBJ1-1; a weak D match, TRBD1 (6 bases). Trimming left V 4 bases short and J 4 bases short, with 10 bases between. Germline V gene sequence: CDR1 SQVTM, CDR2 ANQGSEA. CDR3 length: 12 amino acids. CDR3 nucleotides: TGCAGCGTTGCTCCAGGGGTCACTGAAGCTTTCTTT. Translation: CSVAPGVTEAFF.